The 14 T cell receptor beta chains given below trace back to one sample, sequenced in a study of blood T cell repertoires in COVID-19. Method: immunoSEQ multiplex PCR; TCRdb's copy keeps in-frame clones and lacks some. The repertoire has about 280,000 clones, roughly 87% of them found once; the top ten carry more than 7.5%. The specimen was peripheral blood. These receptors originate from a man aged 18 to 29 with active or convalescent COVID-19.

This clone is a singleton in its sample. The chain is built from TRBV2 and TRBJ2-7, with 7 bases matching TRBD1. Germline assignment: CDR1 SNHLY and CDR2 FYNNEI. V lost 4 bases to trimming and J lost 3 bases; unmatched junction nucleotides: 9. The length of the CDR3 is 15 residues. Written as DNA, the CDR3 is TGTGCCAGCAGTGCATCCGGGACAGCGGTCTACGAGCAGTACTTC. It specifies CASSASGTAVYEQYF.

The chain carries TRBV28 and TRBJ1-4; D is uncertain. Deletions cut 2 bases from V and 8 bases from J, with 9 bases between. This CDR3 contains 13 residues. Per the germline V gene, CDR1 is MDHEN and CDR2 is SYDVKM. CDR3 sequence reads: CASSLDGSEKLFF. Here the CDR3 DNA reads TGTGCCAGCAGTTTAGACGGGTCAGAAAAACTGTTTTTT.

This chain connects TRBV6-5 to TRBJ1-1, with D maybe TRBD1 (6 bases). V was cut by 5 bases and J by 5 bases, with 15 bases left in between. This CDR3 contains 14 residues. Germline lookup yields CDR1 MNHEY and CDR2 SVGAGI. CDR3 region: CASSPRGGETEAFF. DNA of the CDR3: TGTGCCAGCAGTCCACGAGGGGGGGAAACTGAAGCTTTCTTT.

This clone has just one count. The CDR3 nucleotides read TGCAGTGCTCAGGACAGAGAAAAACTGTTTTTT. Translating it yields CSAQDREKLFF. This rearrangement joins TRBV20-1 to TRBJ1-4, with a possible D match to TRBD1 (6 bases). The V gene's germline CDR1 is DFQATT and CDR2 SNEGSKA (reference sequence). Between the trimmed V and J ends, which lost 5 bases and 8 bases, there was a span of 9 bases. The CDR3 sequence is 11 residues long.

The J gene is TRBJ2-7, the V gene TRBV15; D is undetermined. The CDR3 has 13 amino acids. V was trimmed by 1 base and J by 0 bases, leaving 4 bases between them. CDR1 and CDR2 from the germline V gene are LNHNV and YYDKDF (reference sequence). The CDR3 sequence: CATSRAGSYEQYF. As DNA, the CDR3 is TGTGCCACCAGCAGAGCGGGCTCCTACGAGCAGTACTTC.

This chain connects TRBV4-1 to TRBJ2-2; no definite D call. Per germline, CDR1 MGHRA and CDR2 YSYEKL. Trimming took 4 bases from V and 5 from J, leaving 11 bases between them. This CDR3 region has 14 residues. CDR3 in DNA: TGCGCCAGCAGCCGGTTCTCCGGGACCGGGGAGCTGTTTTTT. Protein product: CASSRFSGTGELFF.

V and J are TRBV4-1 and TRBJ1-6; D uncertain. CDR1 is MGHRA, CDR2 YSYEKL, per germline. This CDR3 comprises 13 residues. The V gene lost 1 base and the J gene lost 9 bases, with 7 bases spanning the gap. CDR3 sequence reads: CASSQAPFSPLHF. The DNA for the CDR3 is TGCGCCAGCAGCCAAGCCCCCTTTTCACCCCTCCACTTT.

The V call is TRBV6-5, the J call TRBJ2-7; D is perhaps TRBD1 (5 bases). The V and J ends lost 7 bases and 0 bases respectively, with 10 bases between them. Germline assignment: CDR1 MNHEY and CDR2 SVGAGI. The CDR3 contains 13 residues. The CDR3 DNA reads TGTGCCAGCACAGGGATAAGCTCCTACGAGCAGTACTTC. Translation gives CASTGISSYEQYF.

V is TRBV5-1 and J is TRBJ2-3; the match to TRBD2 covers 9 bases. CDR1 is SGHRS, CDR2 YFSETQ, per germline. The V gene end was trimmed by 2 bases and the J gene end by 3 bases; junction bases not matched to a gene: 7. This CDR3 has 16 residues. CDR3 coding DNA: TGCGCCAGCAGCTTAGGGCGGGGGGGCCGAACAGATACGCAGTATTTT. This codes for CASSLGRGGRTDTQYF.

The J gene is TRBJ2-3, the V gene TRBV6-5; possibly TRBD2 for D (6 bases). V lost 7 bases, J lost 2 bases, and 13 bases lay in between. The germline CDR1 and CDR2 sequences are MNHEY and SVGAGI. This CDR3 is 14 amino acids long. In nucleotides, the CDR3 is TGTGCCAGCAAGTATGGCGGGGTCACAGATACGCAGTATTTT. It translates to CASKYGGVTDTQYF.

This chain uses TRBV12-3 or TRBV12-4 with TRBJ1-1; D gene unclear. This CDR3 is built from 13 residues. Trimming left V 3 bases short and J 4 bases short, with 9 bases between. CDR3 coding DNA: TGTGCCAGCAGTTTCGGAGGGATCACTGAAGCTTTCTTT. This translates into CASSFGGITEAFF.

A few counts support this clone. The V call is TRBV2, the J call TRBJ1-1; D ambiguous. The CDR3 covers 15 residues. Trimming cost V 1 base and J 4 bases, with 13 bases left between them. Germline V gives CDR1 SNHLY, CDR2 FYNNEI. The CDR3 DNA reads as TGTGCCAGCAGTGAAGGTTCCGGAACAGCCACTGAAGCTTTCTTT. The encoded protein is CASSEGSGTATEAFF.

This chain uses TRBV5-1 with TRBJ2-1; no clear D. Germline CDR1 SGHRS, CDR2 YFSETQ. The CDR3 is 11 amino acids. The ends were cut back, 4 bases at V and 5 bases at J, with 4 bases in the middle. CDR3 sequence: CASSPDNEQFF. The CDR3 nucleotides read TGCGCCAGCAGCCCCGACAATGAGCAGTTCTTC.

The chain couples TRBV7-9 to TRBJ1-1, with a tentative D call TRBD1 (6 bases). The CDR3 is 14 residues long. Germline values: CDR1 SEHNR, CDR2 FQNEAQ (reference sequence). V was trimmed by 5 bases and J by 5 bases, leaving 15 bases between them. CDR3 region: CASSHTQGGTEAFF. The CDR3, as DNA: TGTGCCAGCAGCCATACACAGGGCGGGACTGAAGCTTTCTTT.